These 31 T cell receptor beta chains were all obtained from the same sample, sequenced in a study of OX40 agonist ivuxolimab in advanced cancers. Generated by immunoSEQ multiplex PCR, the TCRdb table keeps only in-frame clones and is missing some. Here the sample spans around 19,000 clones, 65% to 80% being singletons. Source: CD4+ or CD8+ T cells sorted from blood, taken in a trial of the OX40 agonist ivuxolimab. These TCRs come from an adult with an advanced solid tumor such as melanoma, head and neck, liver or kidney cancer.

This clone is medium-sized in the sample. DNA of the CDR3: TGTGCCAGCAGCTTAGTAACCGGGACAGCTACCTATAGCAATCAGCCCCAGCATTTT. The encoded protein is CASSLVTGTATYSNQPQHF. The V gene is TRBV7-9, the J gene TRBJ1-5, with 7 bases fitting TRBD1. The germline V gene encodes CDR1 SEHNR and CDR2 FQNEAQ (reference sequence). This CDR3 spans 19 amino acids. V gave up 1 base and J gave up 0 bases; unmatched junction bases: 12.

V is TRBV4-1 and J is TRBJ2-7; D is possibly TRBD1 (5 bases). Germline CDR1 reads MGHRA; CDR2 reads YSYEKL. The CDR3 runs to 15 residues. Trimming left V 1 base short and J 4 bases short, with 14 bases between. This CDR3 reads CASSQALGERYEQYF. The CDR3 DNA sequence: TGCGCCAGCAGCCAAGCCCTAGGGGAACGGTACGAGCAGTACTTC.

The chain joins TRBV27 to TRBJ2-1, with D tentatively TRBD1 (6 bases). Deletions cut 7 bases from V and 4 bases from J, with 20 bases between. This CDR3 has 16 amino acids. Germline V gene data show CDR1 as MNHEY and CDR2 as SMNVEV (reference sequence). For the CDR3, the DNA is TGTGCCAGCACTCGAATAAGGACAGAAATATACAATGAGCAGTTCTTC. Its protein is CASTRIRTEIYNEQFF.

The chain joins TRBV14 to TRBJ2-7, with D perhaps matching TRBD1 or TRBD2 (5 bases each). Germline CDR1 reads SGHDN; CDR2 reads FVKESK. V was cut by 1 base and J by 0 bases, with 16 bases left in between. The CDR3 totals 17 residues. As DNA, the CDR3 is TGTGCCAGCAGCCAAGGGGGTAGAGGGGCGAACTCCTACGAGCAGTACTTC. This gives the protein CASSQGGRGANSYEQYF.

V is TRBV5-6 and J is TRBJ2-3; TRBD2 aligns across 16 bases. The CDR3 extends over 17 amino acids. Germline V gene lookup returns CDR1 SGHDT and CDR2 YYEEEE. Germline trimming cut 4 bases from V and 4 bases from J; bases unmatched to any gene: 6. Written as DNA, the CDR3 is TGTGCCAGCAGCCTCGGGACTAGCGGGAGGGCCGCAGATACGCAGTATTTT. Protein sequence: CASSLGTSGRAADTQYF.

V gene TRBV27 combines with J gene TRBJ2-5, with a weak D call TRBD2 (7 bases). The CDR3 consists of 17 residues. Germline CDR1 MNHEY, CDR2 SMNVEV (reference sequence). V was cut by 4 bases and J by 1 base, with 19 bases left in between. The CDR3 region has the DNA TGTGCCAGCAGTTCTGGGGGGGCGGACGGCGTCCAAGAGACCCAGTACTTC. This gives the protein CASSSGGADGVQETQYF.

This clone occurred once. The chain links TRBV29-1 to TRBJ2-7; perhaps TRBD1 as D (5 bases). The germline CDR1 and CDR2 sequences are SQVTM and ANQGSEA. The CDR3 has 13 residues. Deletions cut 7 bases from V and 5 bases from J, with 18 bases between. Here the CDR3 reads CSALGQGLDEQYF. CDR3 DNA: TGCAGCGCCCTGGGCCAGGGTTTGGACGAGCAGTACTTC.

This clone was seen a handful of times. J is TRBJ2-3 and V is TRBV11-2; 8 positions match TRBD2. CDR3 length: 16 amino acids. The germline CDR1 and CDR2 sequences are SGHAT and FQNNGV. The V gene end was trimmed by 5 bases and the J gene end by 6 bases; junction bases not matched to a gene: 13. This CDR3 is CASSPTSGTRGDTQYF. In DNA form, the CDR3 reads TGTGCCAGCAGCCCGACTTCTGGGACTAGAGGGGATACGCAGTATTTT.

The chain couples TRBV5-1 to TRBJ2-1; 11 bases match TRBD2. CDR1 is SGHRS and CDR2 is YFSETQ in the germline V gene. V dropped 4 bases and J dropped 6; count of bases not matched to a gene: 12. The CDR3 has 17 amino acids. In nucleotides, the CDR3 is TGCGCCAGCAGCGCCCGAACACTAGCGGGAGCCGGCAATGAGCAGTTCTTC. Translation gives CASSARTLAGAGNEQFF.

The chain recombines TRBV28 with TRBJ2-7; TRBD2 aligns across 7 bases. Germline values: CDR1 MDHEN, CDR2 SYDVKM. CDR3 length: 15 residues. V was pared by 3 bases and J by 2 bases, with 7 bases of the junction left unmatched. CDR3 amino acids: CASSLWREPAYEQYF. The CDR3, as DNA: TGTGCCAGCAGTTTGTGGCGGGAGCCTGCCTACGAGCAGTACTTC.

This CDR3 reads CASSYSAVSGELFF. The CDR3 nucleotides are TGTGCCAGCAGTTATTCGGCGGTTTCCGGGGAGCTGTTTTTT. The chain uses TRBV6-5 and TRBJ2-2, with D unresolved. Germline-derived CDR1 and CDR2 are MNHEY and SVGAGI. Between the trimmed V and J ends, which lost 3 bases and 6 bases, there was a span of 11 bases. The CDR3 totals 14 residues.

The J gene is TRBJ1-2, the V gene TRBV30; 11 bases align to TRBD1. There are 13 residues in the CDR3. Germline assignment: CDR1 GTSNPN and CDR2 SVGIG (reference sequence). After removal of 3 bases from V and 7 bases from J, the junction contained 4 bases not matched to a gene. CDR3 DNA sequence: TGTGCCTGGAGGGGGGGGACAGGGGGTGGCTACACCTTC. Translating it yields CAWRGGTGGGYTF. The complete variable domain, with remaining parts taken from reference TRBV30 and TRBJ1-2, reads SQTIHQWPATLVQPVGSPLSLECTVEGTSNPNLYWYRQAAGRGLQLLFYSVGIGQISSEVPQNLSASRPQDRQFILSSKKLLLSDSGFYLCAWRGGTGGGYTFGSGTRLTVV.

The rearrangement joins TRBV19 to TRBJ2-3, with no clear D. Trimming stripped 5 bases from V and 2 bases from J, with 2 bases between. The CDR3 extends over 11 amino acids. Germline V gene lookup returns CDR1 LNHDA and CDR2 SQIVND (reference sequence). The CDR3 protein is CASSYTDTQYF. The CDR3 nucleotides read TGTGCCAGTAGTTACACAGATACGCAGTATTTT.

The V and J genes are TRBV10-3 and TRBJ1-4; no clear D gene. The CDR3 is 17 residues long. With 0 bases removed from V and 6 bases from J, the gap between germline ends came to 17 bases. Germline assignment: CDR1 ENHRY and CDR2 SYGVKD. The CDR3 region is CAISESMNSPWDEKLFF. CDR3 nucleotides: TGTGCCATCAGTGAGTCGATGAACAGCCCCTGGGATGAAAAACTGTTTTTT.

The chain employs TRBV27 and TRBJ2-1, with D perhaps being TRBD1 or TRBD2 (5 bases each). The CDR3 is 13 residues long. Trimming shortened V by 6 bases and J by 5 bases, and 11 bases separated the two germline ends. Germline V gives CDR1 MNHEY, CDR2 SMNVEV (reference sequence). CDR3 sequence: CASSPQGDNEQFF. Written as DNA, the CDR3 is TGTGCCAGCAGCCCTCAGGGAGACAATGAGCAGTTCTTC.

This chain links TRBV27 with TRBJ2-7; D gene uncertain. The V and J ends lost 0 bases and 2 bases respectively, with 5 bases between them. The germline gives CDR1 MNHEY, CDR2 SMNVEV (reference sequence). CDR3 size: 13 residues. The CDR3 DNA reads TGTGCCAGCAGTTTATCGAGCACCTACGAGCAGTACTTC. This encodes CASSLSSTYEQYF.

The V gene is TRBV6-6, the J gene TRBJ2-7, with D maybe TRBD2 (6 bases). Looked up from germline, CDR1 is MNHNY and CDR2 is SVGAGI (reference sequence). The CDR3 totals 13 residues. V lost 7 bases and J lost 3, with 13 bases in between. Here the CDR3 reads CASNAVGGYEQYF. The CDR3 DNA follows: TGTGCCAGCAATGCGGTGGGGGGCTACGAGCAGTACTTC.

The chain recombines TRBV11-2 with TRBJ2-1, with 8 bases that match TRBD2. CDR3 size: 15 residues. The germline CDR1 and CDR2 sequences are SGHAT and FQNNGV. The ends lost 0 bases at V and 4 bases at J; junction bases unmatched: 2. The CDR3 bases are TGTGCCAGCAGCTTAGAGGCTAGCGGGTACAATGAGCAGTTCTTC. Translation gives CASSLEASGYNEQFF.

This rearrangement joins TRBV27 to TRBJ2-6, with 7 bases that match TRBD1. There are 17 residues in the CDR3. J lost 0 bases, V lost 5 bases, and 7 bases had no gene match. Per the germline V gene, CDR1 is MNHEY and CDR2 is SMNVEV (reference sequence). Here the CDR3 reads CASSMTGPFSGANVLTF. In DNA, the CDR3 is TGTGCCAGCAGTATGACAGGGCCTTTCTCTGGGGCCAACGTCCTGACTTTC.

The rearrangement links TRBV5-6 to TRBJ2-5, with TRBD1 matching over 8 bases. The CDR3 runs 16 residues. The germline V gene encodes CDR1 SGHDT and CDR2 YYEEEE. V shed 1 base and J 4 bases; nucleotides not matched to a gene: 9. The CDR3 sequence: CASSLIGTGVGETQYF. In nucleotides, the CDR3 is TGTGCCAGCAGCTTGATCGGGACAGGTGTCGGAGAGACCCAGTACTTC.

The chain has TRBV21-1 and TRBJ1-1. TRBV21-1 is a recognized pseudogene. This CDR3 is 16 amino acids long. The CDR3 loop reads CASSKSRGSGRTEAFF. The DNA of the CDR3 is TGTGCCAGCAGCAAAAGCCGAGGGTCAGGGCGGACTGAAGCTTTCTTT.

The J gene is TRBJ2-2, the V gene TRBV7-2; D is unresolved. Germline V gene data show CDR1 as SGHTA and CDR2 as FQGNSA. Trimming shortened V by 3 bases and J by 7 bases, and 6 bases separated the two germline ends. This CDR3 has 12 amino acids. The CDR3 protein is CASSFKVGELFF. Written as DNA, the CDR3 is TGTGCCAGCAGCTTTAAGGTCGGGGAGCTGTTTTTT.

V gene TRBV25-1 combines with J gene TRBJ2-1, with D maybe TRBD1 (6 bases). The CDR3 spans 15 residues. V was pared by 1 base and J by 7 bases, with 14 bases between. Germline values: CDR1 MGHDK, CDR2 SYGVNS. The CDR3 reads CASSESTGITNEQFF. The CDR3, as DNA: TGTGCCAGCAGTGAATCAACAGGGATAACAAATGAGCAGTTCTTC.

V usage is TRBV7-6 and J usage is TRBJ2-5; D may match TRBD1 or TRBD2 (6 bases each). CDR3 length: 15 amino acids. The ends were cut back, 2 bases at V and 4 bases at J, with 14 bases in the middle. Germline V CDR1 and CDR2: SGHVS, FNYEAQ. CDR3 DNA: TGTGCCAGCAGCTTAAAGGGGGGTTTTAGAGAGACCCAGTACTTC. It specifies CASSLKGGFRETQYF.

The V and J genes are TRBV18 and TRBJ2-1; no reliable D call. Germline CDR1 reads KGHSH; CDR2 reads LQKENI. The CDR3 loop spans 16 amino acids. Trimming removed 3 bases at V and 8 bases at J, with 20 bases between. CDR3 DNA: TGTGCCAGCTCACCTCCCGGCCTAGTTGGCTCTGATGAGCAGTTCTTC. This sequence encodes CASSPPGLVGSDEQFF.

The chain is built from TRBV27 and TRBJ1-4, with 7 bases lining up with TRBD1. V lost 5 bases, J lost 8 bases, and 11 bases stayed unmatched. From germline, CDR1 is MNHEY and CDR2 SMNVEV (reference sequence). This CDR3 region has 15 residues. The CDR3 nucleotides are TGTGCCAGCAGTCCCGCCCGGGACAGACCGGAAAAACTGTTTTTT. Protein sequence: CASSPARDRPEKLFF. Supplemented by reference TRBV27 and TRBJ1-4, the full variable domain reads EAQVTQNPRYLITVTGKKLTVTCSQNMNHEYMSWYRQDPGLGLRQIYYSMNVEVTDKGDVPEGYKVSRKEKRNFPLILESPSPNQTSLYFCASSPARDRPEKLFFGSGTQLSVL.

This chain joins TRBV9 and TRBJ1-2; TRBD1 aligns across 7 bases. V shed 8 bases and J 8 bases; nucleotides not matched to a gene: 15. Germline values: CDR1 SGDLS, CDR2 YYNGEE. This CDR3 has 14 residues. The CDR3 nucleotides are TGTGCCAGTTCACCTCATGACAGGGTATACGGCTACACCTTC. Translating it yields CASSPHDRVYGYTF. The variable domain in full, with the rest retrieved from reference TRBV9 and TRBJ1-2, is DSGVTQTPKHLITATGQRVTLRCSPRSGDLSVYWYQQSLDQGLQFLIQYYNGEERAKGNILERFSAQQFPDLHSELNLSSLELGDSALYFCASSPHDRVYGYTFGSGTRLTVV.

The CDR3 loop is CASSLPKNGAKNIQYF. As DNA, the CDR3 is TGTGCCAGCAGTTTACCCAAGAACGGAGCCAAAAACATTCAGTACTTC. The chain combines TRBV27 with TRBJ2-4, with D unclear. Germline V gene lookup returns CDR1 MNHEY and CDR2 SMNVEV (reference sequence). The V gene lost 2 bases and the J gene lost 0 bases, with 11 bases spanning the gap. The CDR3 extends over 16 amino acids.

This clone was detected only once. V gene TRBV7-9 combines with J gene TRBJ1-4; TRBD1 agrees at 8 bases. V was clipped by 5 bases and J by 8 bases; unmatched bases: 10. The CDR3 covers 15 residues. The germline V gene has CDR1 SEHNR and CDR2 FQNEAQ (reference sequence). The DNA of the CDR3 is TGTGCCAGCAGCCGACTGGACAGGGACTACGAAAAACTGTTTTTT. This sequence encodes CASSRLDRDYEKLFF.

The chain has TRBV28 and TRBJ2-7; the match to TRBD1 covers 7 bases. Germline V gene data show CDR1 as MDHEN and CDR2 as SYDVKM. J lost 3 bases, V lost 8 bases, and 10 bases had no gene match. The CDR3 loop spans 14 amino acids. CDR3 sequence reads: CASGPTAGGYEQYF. The CDR3 coding sequence is TGTGCCAGCGGACCCACAGCAGGGGGCTACGAGCAGTACTTC. Looking up the rest from reference TRBV28 and TRBJ2-7 gives the full variable domain: DVKVTQSSRYLVKRTGEKVFLECVQDMDHENMFWYRQDPGLGLRLIYFSYDVKMKEKGDIPEGYSVSREKKERFSLILESASTNQTSMYLCASGPTAGGYEQYFGPGTRLTVT.

This clone was seen many times. V and J are TRBV9 and TRBJ1-6; D gene unclear. This CDR3 is 14 amino acids long. Germline lookup yields CDR1 SGDLS and CDR2 YYNGEE. Trimming shortened V by 3 bases and J by 4 bases, and 8 bases separated the two germline ends. This CDR3 reads CASSGQAYNSPLHF. The CDR3 nucleotides read TGTGCCAGCAGCGGTCAGGCTTATAATTCACCCCTCCACTTT.